The 32 T cell receptor beta chains in this list originate from one sample, sequenced in a study of T cell clonality in common variable immunodeficiency. Findings and caveats of the study: Reportedly, TCR beta sequences from common variable immunodeficiency showed fewer deletions and N-nucleotide insertions.

The repertoire was sequenced with immunoSEQ multiplex PCR; TCRdb's copy has only in-frame clones and lacks some. There are fewer than 40,000 clones in the sample, none observed a single time. These receptors' targets are unknown. The sequenced sample was peripheral blood mononuclear cells. These receptors came from a human donor with common variable immunodeficiency.

This clone was seen at least ten times. CDR3 bases read: TGTGCCTGGAACAGCGGGGGGGCGAATGAG. It specifies CAWNSGGANE. The whole CDR3 reads CAWNSGGANEQFF. The rearrangement joins TRBV30 to TRBJ2-1, with 10 bases that match TRBD2. The sequence runs out 3 residues before the end of the CDR3; the remainder is reconstructed from the germline J gene. CDR3 length: 13 amino acids. The J segment lost 7 bases and the V segment lost 4 bases, leaving 4 bases of the junction unmatched. The germline CDR1 and CDR2 sequences are GTSNPN and SVGIG (reference sequence).

A word on this clone: The missing CDR3 end, 3 residues past where the read stops, is filled in from the germline J gene. The V and J genes are TRBV7-9 and TRBJ1-1; the D is unclear. The CDR3 loop spans 15 amino acids. The germline CDR1 and CDR2 sequences are SEHNR and FQNEAQ (reference sequence). V was trimmed by 8 bases and J by 0 bases, leaving 16 bases between them. The part of the CDR3 DNA that was read is TGTGCCAGCCTGTATTCATCAACACTGAACACTGAA. Protein sequence: CASLYSSTLNTE. The CDR3 in its entirety is CASLYSSTLNTEAFF.

This clone was seen a handful of times. The read ends 3 residues early relative to the CDR3; the germline J gene fills the gap. The chain recombines TRBV16 with TRBJ2-4; 7 bases agree with TRBD2. CDR1 and CDR2 (germline): KGHSY, FQNENV. With V trimmed by 4 bases and J by 0 bases, 9 bases remained unmatched. The CDR3 has 17 amino acids. The CDR3 DNA, read in part, is TGTGCCAGCAGCCGGCCAGCGGGGTCCCTAGCCAAAAACATT. As protein: CASSRPAGSLAKNI. The CDR3, in full, reads CASSRPAGSLAKNIQYF. The variable domain in full, completed from reference TRBV16 and TRBJ2-4, reads GEEVAQTPKHLVRGEGQKAKLYCAPIKGHSYVFWYQQVLKNEFKFLISFQNENVFDETGMPKERFSAKCLPNSPCSLEIQATKLEDSAVYFCASSRPAGSLAKNIQYFGAGTRLSVL.

This clone has a count of ten or more. Coverage ceases 3 residues before the CDR3 finishes, and the germline J gene fills in the end. This chain uses TRBV7-2 with TRBJ2-7, with a tentative D call TRBD1 (6 bases). The CDR3 runs to 15 residues. CDR1 and CDR2 (germline): SGHTA, FQGNSA. V lost 7 bases and J 3 bases, leaving 19 bases between the germline ends. CDR3 protein: CASTQDDRPSYEQYF. Partial CDR3 DNA: TGTGCCAGCACCCAAGACGACAGGCCGAGCTACGAG.

This clone was detected only a few times. The CDR3 end lies 3 residues beyond the end of the read and is filled in from the germline J gene. The chain uses TRBV11-1 and TRBJ2-7, with TRBD2 as a possible D gene (5 bases). The V gene lost 5 bases and the J gene lost 3 bases, with 11 bases spanning the gap. CDR1 and CDR2 from the germline V gene are SGHAT and FQDESV (reference sequence). The CDR3 is 13 amino acids. The sequenced part of the CDR3 DNA is TGTGCCAGCAGCCTCGGACGGGGCTACGAG. Amino acid sequence: CASSLGRGYE. The whole CDR3 sequence is CASSLGRGYEQYF.

This clone was recorded at least ten times. Read sequence stops 3 residues before the CDR3 end, and the germline J gene provides the missing end. The J gene is TRBJ2-1, the V gene TRBV18, with a tentative D call TRBD1 (6 bases). Trimming left V 6 bases short and J 2 bases short, with 17 bases between. Germline loops: CDR1 KGHSH, CDR2 LQKENI. The CDR3 is 16 amino acids. CDR3 bases read: TGTGCCAGCTCGCTCCGGACAGCTCTTGCCTACAATGAG. It yields the protein CASSLRTALAYNE. The entire CDR3 protein reads CASSLRTALAYNEQFF.

This clone was seen a handful of times. The read is 3 residues too short to cover the CDR3 end, so that end is filled in from the germline J gene. The V and J genes are TRBV10-2 and TRBJ2-3; D not certain. The CDR3 has 13 amino acids. The germline V and J ends were trimmed by 4 bases and 4 bases, with 9 bases remaining between them. The germline gives CDR1 WSHSY, CDR2 SAAADI. CDR3 loop: CASSALEPDTQYF. The sequenced part of the CDR3 DNA is TGCGCCAGCAGTGCTCTAGAACCAGATACG.

In its sample, this clone was seen many times. Partial CDR3 DNA: TGTGCCAGCTCACCCCCGGGGGGGCCTAATACAGATACG. As protein: CASSPPGGPNTDT. The entire CDR3 protein reads CASSPPGGPNTDTQYF. This rearrangement joins TRBV18 to TRBJ2-3, with 8 bases fitting TRBD2. The read terminates 3 residues before the CDR3 end, so the remaining end is supplied by the germline J gene. The germline CDR1 and CDR2 sequences are KGHSH and LQKENI. This CDR3 region has 16 residues. V dropped 3 bases and J dropped 3; count of bases not matched to a gene: 8.

The CDR3 protein is CAWGGDNEQFF. The part of the CDR3 DNA that was read is TGTGCCTGGGGGGGGGACAATGAG. This rearrangement joins TRBV30 to TRBJ2-1; 7 bases are shared with TRBD2. The read stops 3 residues short of the end of the CDR3; the missing end is completed from the germline J gene. Germline loops: CDR1 GTSNPN, CDR2 SVGIG (reference sequence). J lost 5 bases, V lost 5 bases, and 0 bases had no gene match. This CDR3 contains 11 residues. Combining the CDR3 with reference TRBV30 and TRBJ2-1 gives the whole variable domain SQTIHQWPATLVQPVGSPLSLECTVEGTSNPNLYWYRQAAGRGLQLLFYSVGIGQISSEVPQNLSASRPQDRQFILSSKKLLLSDSGFYLCAWGGDNEQFFGPGTRLTVL.

This clone was found a few times. The observed sequence ends 3 residues before the CDR3 terminus, with the missing tail filled in from the germline J gene. The J gene is TRBJ2-3, the V gene TRBV5-1; perhaps TRBD2 as D (5 bases). The V gene lost 4 bases and the J gene lost 3 bases, with 12 bases spanning the gap. CDR3 length: 14 amino acids. Germline lookup yields CDR1 SGHRS and CDR2 YFSETQ. Incomplete CDR3 DNA: TGCGCCAGCAGCCTCGTTCGGGGTACAGATACG. Its protein is CASSLVRGTDT. The complete CDR3 sequence is CASSLVRGTDTQYF.

The table lists this clone with a few counts. The sequenced fragment ends 3 residues before the CDR3 boundary, so the rest is inferred from the germline J gene. The rearrangement joins TRBV30 to TRBJ1-6; 7 nucleotides line up with TRBD1. The CDR3 totals 16 residues. V was clipped by 4 bases and J by 0 bases; unmatched bases: 6. Germline-derived CDR1 and CDR2 are GTSNPN and SVGIG (reference sequence). CDR3 DNA, as far as it was read: TGTGCCTGGAAAACACAGGGGAGCTCCTATAATTCACCC. Translation: CAWKTQGSSYNSP. The complete CDR3 protein is CAWKTQGSSYNSPLHF.

This clone was picked up many times. The sequenced fragment ends 3 residues before the CDR3 boundary, so the rest is inferred from the germline J gene. The gene calls are TRBV30 and TRBJ2-5; D is unresolved. The CDR3 spans 12 residues. Trimming left V 4 bases short and J 7 bases short, with 13 bases between. Germline CDR1 GTSNPN, CDR2 SVGIG (reference sequence). CDR3 bases read: TGTGCCTGGACCAGGCTTGCTGGGACC. Protein sequence: CAWTRLAGT. The whole CDR3 is CAWTRLAGTQYF.

Worth noting for this clone: Coverage ceases 3 residues before the CDR3 finishes, and the germline J gene fills in the end. V gene TRBV20-1 combines with J gene TRBJ2-3; D remains ambiguous. This CDR3 is 15 amino acids long. V lost 1 base, J lost 0 bases, and 11 bases lay in between. Germline V gene sequence: CDR1 DFQATT, CDR2 SNEGSKA (reference sequence). The sequenced part of the CDR3 DNA is TGCAGTGCTAGAGTGTTAACTAAGAGCACAGATACG. It codes for CSARVLTKSTDT. The whole CDR3 protein is CSARVLTKSTDTQYF.

In regard to this clone: Sequencing ends 3 residues short of the CDR3 end; the germline J gene provides the rest. The chain carries TRBV30 and TRBJ2-7; no reliable D call. The CDR3 is 12 amino acids. Germline CDR1 reads GTSNPN; CDR2 reads SVGIG (reference sequence). V was clipped by 4 bases and J by 3 bases, with 10 bases between them. The part of the CDR3 DNA that was read is TGTGCCTGGAAAGATCACTACTACGAG. Translated, it gives CAWKDHYYE. Given in full, the CDR3 is CAWKDHYYEQYF. Complete variable domain (other parts from reference TRBV30 and TRBJ2-7): SQTIHQWPATLVQPVGSPLSLECTVEGTSNPNLYWYRQAAGRGLQLLFYSVGIGQISSEVPQNLSASRPQDRQFILSSKKLLLSDSGFYLCAWKDHYYEQYFGPGTRLTVT.

A word on this clone: The read finishes 3 residues shy of the CDR3 end, and the germline J gene is used to complete it. V usage is TRBV5-1 and J usage is TRBJ1-1; 7 bases are a match to TRBD1. The V gene end was trimmed by 4 bases and the J gene end by 4 bases; junction bases not matched to a gene: 4. Looked up from germline, CDR1 is SGHRS and CDR2 is YFSETQ. The CDR3 runs to 13 residues. CDR3 bases read: TGCGCCAGCAGCGCCTCAGGGGGCACTGAA. Translating gives CASSASGGTE. The complete CDR3 protein is CASSASGGTEAFF.

This clone was observed a handful of times. The CDR3 end falls 3 residues outside the read, so it is completed with the germline J gene. V and J are TRBV18 and TRBJ1-4; maybe TRBD1 (5 bases). The V gene lost 3 bases and the J gene lost 2 bases, with 13 bases spanning the gap. The germline CDR1 and CDR2 sequences are KGHSH and LQKENI. This CDR3 has 16 residues. Here the CDR3 reads CASSPQRGDTNEKLFF. CDR3 bases read: TGTGCCAGCTCACCTCAAAGGGGTGATACTAATGAAAAA.

This clone was picked up a small number of times. The read is 3 residues too short to cover the CDR3 end, so that end is filled in from the germline J gene. V and J are TRBV7-8 and TRBJ1-5; 8 positions match TRBD1. This CDR3 region has 15 residues. Per germline, CDR1 SGHVS and CDR2 FQNEAQ. V was pared by 5 bases and J by 4 bases, with 7 bases of the junction left unmatched. CDR3 DNA (partial): TGTGCCAGCAGCGAGTGGACAGGGCGTAATCAGCCC. Its protein is CASSEWTGRNQP. The full CDR3 is CASSEWTGRNQPQHF. Looking up the rest from reference TRBV7-8 and TRBJ1-5 gives the full variable domain: GAGVSQSPRYKVAKRGQDVALRCDPISGHVSLFWYQQALGQGPEFLTYFQNEAQLDKSGLPSDRFFAERPEGSVSTLKIQRTQQEDSAVYLCASSEWTGRNQPQHFGDGTRLSIL.

This clone was seen ten or more times. The sequenced fragment ends 3 residues before the CDR3 boundary, so the rest is inferred from the germline J gene. V usage is TRBV5-1 and J usage is TRBJ2-3; no clear D gene. CDR3 size: 14 residues. Germline values: CDR1 SGHRS, CDR2 YFSETQ. The V end was cut by 3 bases, the J end by 0 bases, with 8 bases between. CDR3 DNA, as far as it was read: TGCGCCAGCAGCTCCTCGACTAGCACAGATACG. It specifies CASSSSTSTDT. The CDR3 as a whole reads CASSSSTSTDTQYF.

This clone was observed at least ten times. The DNA ends 3 residues before the CDR3 does, and the rest of the CDR3 is filled in from the germline J gene. The same CDR3 also results from other DNA sequences found in this sample. The rearrangement uses TRBV29-1 and TRBJ1-2; TRBD1 might be the D (5 bases). Trimming removed 3 bases at V and 4 bases at J, with 21 bases between. CDR3 length: 16 residues. Per germline, CDR1 SQVTM and CDR2 ANQGSEA. The sequenced part of the CDR3 DNA is TGCAGCGTTGAGATGTTGGGGGGGTGGGGGAGCTATGGC. Translated, it gives CSVEMLGGWGSYG. The complete CDR3 sequence is CSVEMLGGWGSYGYTF.

This clone was recorded many times. The sequence runs out 3 residues before the end of the CDR3; the remainder is reconstructed from the germline J gene. This chain links TRBV5-6 with TRBJ2-5, with D perhaps matching TRBD1 (5 bases). The V end was cut by 1 base, the J end by 6 bases, with 13 bases between. This CDR3 contains 14 residues. CDR1 and CDR2 from the germline V gene are SGHDT and YYEEEE. CDR3 DNA (partial): TGTGCCAGCAGCTTGTGGGGCCCGGGCCAGACC. Translation: CASSLWGPGQT. The whole CDR3 is CASSLWGPGQTQYF.

This clone has more than one count but fewer than ten. The missing CDR3 end, 3 residues past where the read stops, is filled in from the germline J gene. The J gene is TRBJ1-4, the V gene TRBV19, with 8 bases aligning to TRBD1. This CDR3 is 17 amino acids long. Germline CDR1 LNHDA, CDR2 SQIVND (reference sequence). V lost 3 bases, J lost 7 bases, and 13 bases stayed unmatched. The sequenced CDR3 bases are TGTGCCAGTAGTATTAGGACAGGGCCTTCTGGGGCTGAAAAA. It encodes CASSIRTGPSGAEK. The complete CDR3 protein is CASSIRTGPSGAEKLFF.

Many counts were recorded for this clone. Sequencing ends 3 residues short of the CDR3 end; the germline J gene provides the rest. The V and J genes are TRBV20-1 and TRBJ2-2; D perhaps matches TRBD1 (5 bases). Trimming shortened V by 5 bases and J by 2 bases, and 9 bases separated the two germline ends. Germline values: CDR1 DFQATT, CDR2 SNEGSKA (reference sequence). The CDR3 sequence is 13 residues long. CDR3 DNA, as far as it was read: TGCAGTGCTCCCCAGGGAAACACCGGGGAG. Its protein product is CSAPQGNTGE. The entire CDR3 is CSAPQGNTGELFF.

As concerns this clone: Read data end 3 residues before the CDR3 end; the end is taken from the germline J gene. The rearrangement links TRBV18 to TRBJ1-4; tentative D call: TRBD1 (5 bases). CDR3 length equals 14 residues. Trimming left V 3 bases short and J 5 bases short, with 10 bases between. Germline CDR1 reads KGHSH; CDR2 reads LQKENI. CDR3: CASSPRGSNEKLFF. CDR3 DNA, as far as it was read: TGTGCCAGCTCACCCCGGGGGTCGAATGAAAAA.

This clone was counted many times. This CDR3 reads CSALTGPVGGNTIYF. The sequenced part of the CDR3 DNA is TGCAGCGCTCTGACCGGCCCCGTGGGCGGAAACACC. This chain joins TRBV29-1 and TRBJ1-3; D remains unclear. The missing CDR3 end, 3 residues past where the read stops, is filled in from the germline J gene. Germline V gives CDR1 SQVTM, CDR2 ANQGSEA. Trimming removed 7 bases from V and 4 bases from J, with 20 bases in between. The CDR3 extends over 15 amino acids.

In this sample, this clone turned up many times. Coverage ceases 3 residues before the CDR3 finishes, and the germline J gene fills in the end. V and J are TRBV12-3 or TRBV12-4 and TRBJ2-1, with TRBD2 matching 11 bases. CDR3 length: 16 residues. V was pared by 7 bases and J by 8 bases, with 13 bases of the junction left unmatched. The CDR3 here is CASTPRLAGKVDEQFF. The CDR3 DNA, read in part, is TGTGCCAGCACCCCCCGACTAGCGGGGAAAGTCGATGAG.

In this sample, this clone turned up many times. The read stops 3 residues short of the end of the CDR3; the missing end is completed from the germline J gene. J is TRBJ1-2 and V is TRBV5-1, with TRBD1 identical over 10 bases. Germline V CDR1 and CDR2: SGHRS, YFSETQ. The CDR3 has 14 residues. With 4 bases clipped from V and 3 bases from J, the junction kept 3 bases outside the gene matches. The CDR3 here is CASSPDRGYYGYTF. The sequenced CDR3 bases are TGCGCCAGCAGCCCGGACAGGGGGTACTATGGC.

This clone was observed at least ten times. The DNA ends 3 residues before the CDR3 does, and the rest of the CDR3 is filled in from the germline J gene. V gene TRBV19 combines with J gene TRBJ2-6; TRBD1 aligns across 9 bases. Trimming removed 5 bases from V and 1 base from J; junction bases left unmatched: 6. Germline CDR1 is LNHDA and CDR2 is SQIVND (reference sequence). The CDR3 sequence is 17 residues long. CDR3 DNA (partial): TGTGCCAGTAGTCTCGCCGGGACAGGGTCTGGGGCCAACGTC. Translation gives CASSLAGTGSGANV. The complete CDR3 reads CASSLAGTGSGANVLTF.

The table lists this clone with many counts. The read gets to within 3 residues of the CDR3 end, and the germline J gene fills in the rest. This chain joins TRBV6-4 and TRBJ1-1, with TRBD1 matching over 7 bases. Germline V gene data show CDR1 as MRHNA and CDR2 as SNTAGT. This CDR3 spans 15 amino acids. V was clipped by 7 bases and J by 0 bases; unmatched bases: 8. CDR3 bases read: TGTGCCAGCAAAAGGGACAGCAACATGAACACTGAA. Translation gives CASKRDSNMNTE. The whole CDR3 is CASKRDSNMNTEAFF.

This clone was seen only a few times. The CDR3 goes on 3 residues after the read ends, and that part is filled in from the germline J gene. The chain combines TRBV20-1 with TRBJ2-1; D possibly corresponds to TRBD1 (5 bases). Germline V gene lookup returns CDR1 DFQATT and CDR2 SNEGSKA (reference sequence). The CDR3 sequence is 16 residues long. V was clipped by 6 bases and J by 4 bases, with 22 bases between them. Partial CDR3 DNA: TGCAGTGCCCCCCCGGCAGGGCGAGTCTTATACAATGAG. Translating it yields CSAPPAGRVLYNE. The complete CDR3 reads CSAPPAGRVLYNEQFF.

As concerns this clone: Read data end 3 residues before the CDR3 end; the end is taken from the germline J gene. The gene calls are TRBV7-9 and TRBJ1-1, with D perhaps matching TRBD1 (6 bases). CDR3 length equals 13 residues. Germline values: CDR1 SEHNR, CDR2 FQNEAQ (reference sequence). V shed 5 bases and J shed 3 bases, with 10 bases lying between them. CDR3 DNA (partial): TGTGCCAGCAGCGCATCAGGGGACACTGAA. It is translated as CASSASGDTE. The whole CDR3 reads CASSASGDTEAFF.

This clone was seen only a few times. The read gets to within 3 residues of the CDR3 end, and the germline J gene fills in the rest. The V gene is TRBV2, the J gene TRBJ1-1; 7 nucleotides match TRBD1. In germline, CDR1 is SNHLY, CDR2 FYNNEI. The CDR3 totals 10 residues. CDR3 DNA (partial): TGTGCCAGCAAGACAGGGGAA. This encodes CASKTGE. The complete CDR3 sequence is CASKTGEAFF.

Worth noting for this clone: The missing CDR3 end, 3 residues past where the read stops, is filled in from the germline J gene. The gene calls are TRBV7-2 and TRBJ2-7; D is perhaps TRBD2 (6 bases). This CDR3 has 14 amino acids. Trimming left V 8 bases short and J 0 bases short, with 14 bases between. Germline loops: CDR1 SGHTA, CDR2 FQGNSA. The covered CDR3 bases are TGTGCCAGCGCCCAGCGGGTACCCTCCTACGAG. Its protein is CASAQRVPSYE. The CDR3, in full, reads CASAQRVPSYEQYF. Drawing the rest from reference TRBV7-2 and TRBJ2-7, the complete variable domain is GAGVSQSPSNKVTEKGKDVELRCDPISGHTALYWYRQSLGQGLEFLIYFQGNSAPDKSGLPSDRFSAERTGGSVSTLTIQRTQQEDSAVYLCASAQRVPSYEQYFGPGTRLTVT.